One and the same sample provided the 23 T cell receptor beta chains below, sequenced in a study of control samples from healthy donors and cancer patients. Assay used: immunoSEQ multiplex PCR; TCRdb lists only in-frame clones, some missing. The sample shows 60,000 or so clones, 88% of them seen only once. Specimen: blood. The receptors come from a man in his forties or fifties in good health.

The chain combines TRBV6-2 or TRBV6-3 with TRBJ1-4; weak D call: TRBD1 (5 bases). The CDR3 has 15 residues. Germline values: CDR1 MNHEY, CDR2 SVGEGT. V gave up 4 bases and J gave up 1 base, with 10 bases separating them. CDR3 DNA: TGTGCCAGCAGTTGGACGGGGGAAACTAATGAAAAACTGTTTTTT. Translation: CASSWTGETNEKLFF.

This chain joins TRBV11-3 and TRBJ2-2; TRBD1 aligns across 12 bases. Germline V lookup: CDR1 SGHNT, CDR2 YENEEA. V dropped 4 bases and J dropped 1; count of bases not matched to a gene: 7. The CDR3 totals 18 residues. The CDR3 spells CASSSRDRGRGNTGELFF. CDR3 coding DNA: TGTGCCAGCAGCTCCCGGGACAGGGGGCGGGGGAACACCGGGGAGCTGTTTTTT. Full variable domain (rest looked up from reference TRBV11-3 and TRBJ2-2): EAGVVQSPRYKIIEKKQPVAFWCNPISGHNTLYWYLQNLGQGPELLIRYENEEAVDDSQLPKDRFSAERLKGVDSTLKIQPAELGDSAVYLCASSSRDRGRGNTGELFFGEGSRLTVL.

The sample holds a few counts of this clone. V usage is TRBV6-5 and J usage is TRBJ2-7; 14 nucleotides agree with TRBD2. V shed 5 bases, J shed 5 bases, and the junction held 5 bases outside the gene matches. This CDR3 is 15 amino acids long. Germline lookup yields CDR1 MNHEY and CDR2 SVGAGI. The CDR3 sequence: CASSRLAGGPHEQYF. CDR3 coding DNA: TGTGCCAGCAGTCGACTAGCGGGAGGGCCCCACGAGCAGTACTTC.

The chain carries TRBV10-2 and TRBJ2-7; 9 nucleotides line up with TRBD1. Germline loops: CDR1 WSHSY, CDR2 SAAADI. V lost 4 bases and J lost 7; bases outside the gene matches: 8. The CDR3 length is 14 residues. The CDR3 sequence is CASSGTGTGSEQYF. CDR3 in DNA: TGCGCCAGCAGTGGAACCGGGACAGGGAGTGAGCAGTACTTC.

This chain links TRBV6-5 with TRBJ2-7; TRBD1 aligns across 10 bases. Trimming took 6 bases from V and 4 from J; bases not matched to a gene: 3. The germline V gene encodes CDR1 MNHEY and CDR2 SVGAGI. CDR3 length: 13 amino acids. The CDR3 sequence is CASRRTGGYEQYF. CDR3 bases: TGTGCCAGCAGGAGGACAGGGGGTTACGAGCAGTACTTC.

The V call is TRBV2, the J call TRBJ1-5, with TRBD1 matching over 9 bases. CDR1 SNHLY and CDR2 FYNNEI come from the germline V gene. CDR3 length equals 15 residues. V lost 8 bases to trimming and J lost 5 bases; unmatched junction nucleotides: 10. CDR3 DNA sequence: TGTGCCAGCGGCTTGTCCCGGGACAGGGATCAGCCCCAGCATTTT. Translation: CASGLSRDRDQPQHF.

This clone was picked up one time. The rearrangement links TRBV28 to TRBJ2-7; 8 bases match TRBD1. The germline V gene encodes CDR1 MDHEN and CDR2 SYDVKM. The CDR3 totals 14 residues. V was pared by 5 bases and J by 3 bases, with 6 bases of the junction left unmatched. The CDR3 bases are TGTGCCAGCAGTCCTCAGGGGGCTTTCTACGAGCAGTACTTC. This gives the protein CASSPQGAFYEQYF.

The rearrangement links TRBV29-1 to TRBJ1-2, with 10 bases lining up with TRBD1. Germline V gene lookup returns CDR1 SQVTM and CDR2 ANQGSEA. Trimming took 1 base from V and 5 from J; bases not matched to a gene: 4. The CDR3 consists of 14 residues. CDR3 sequence reads: CSVEGGQGVYGYTF. The CDR3 region has the DNA TGCAGCGTTGAAGGTGGACAGGGGGTTTATGGCTACACCTTC.

The gene calls are TRBV28 and TRBJ2-7; 14 positions agree with TRBD2. This CDR3 spans 14 amino acids. V was clipped by 3 bases and J by 6 bases; unmatched bases: 1. CDR1 MDHEN and CDR2 SYDVKM come from the germline V gene. CDR3 protein: CASSFGLAGGEQYF. The CDR3 DNA is TGTGCCAGCAGTTTCGGACTAGCGGGAGGCGAGCAGTACTTC.

The rearrangement joins TRBV28 to TRBJ1-4; D perhaps matches TRBD1 (5 bases). Trimming removed 6 bases from V and 8 bases from J, with 10 bases in between. The CDR3 contains 12 residues. Germline assignment: CDR1 MDHEN and CDR2 SYDVKM. CDR3 DNA sequence: TGTGCCAGCAGGGGGCTCGGGGAAAAACTGTTTTTT. Translated: CASRGLGEKLFF.

The CDR3, as DNA: TGTGCCAGCAGTCTCAGGGGAGTCCAGCCCCAGCATTTT. Its translation: CASSLRGVQPQHF. The rearrangement uses TRBV12-3 or TRBV12-4 and TRBJ1-5; TRBD1 might be the D (6 bases). The CDR3 loop spans 13 amino acids. V was clipped by 5 bases and J by 7 bases, with 12 bases between them.

The V gene is TRBV12-3 or TRBV12-4, the J gene TRBJ1-5; D uncertain. This CDR3 has 13 amino acids. V was cut by 6 bases and J by 5 bases, with 11 bases left in between. The CDR3 here is CASSPSDDQPQHF. The CDR3 DNA reads TGTGCCAGCAGCCCCTCGGACGATCAGCCCCAGCATTTT.

This sequence joins TRBV4-2 and TRBJ1-3; D call uncertain. The germline V and J ends were trimmed by 0 bases and 2 bases, with 11 bases remaining between them. There are 16 residues in the CDR3. Germline-derived CDR1 and CDR2 are LGHNA and YNFKEQ. The CDR3 here is CASSQEGQQAGNTIYF. CDR3 coding DNA: TGTGCCAGCAGCCAAGAGGGTCAGCAGGCTGGAAACACCATATATTTT.

The V and J genes are TRBV18 and TRBJ2-1; D could derive from TRBD1 or TRBD2 (5 bases each). The CDR3 sequence is 14 residues long. Germline V CDR1 and CDR2: KGHSH, LQKENI. V lost 0 bases, J lost 5 bases, and 8 bases lay in between. CDR3 sequence reads: CASSPPVGDNEQFF. The CDR3 DNA is TGTGCCAGCTCACCACCCGTGGGGGACAATGAGCAGTTCTTC.

This chain joins TRBV5-1 and TRBJ2-3; possibly TRBD1 for D (5 bases). The CDR3 extends over 15 amino acids. Germline CDR1 reads SGHRS; CDR2 reads YFSETQ. Trimming left V 1 base short and J 1 base short, with 10 bases between. The CDR3 DNA sequence: TGCGCCAGCAGCTTGACAGGTCGGGGCACAGATACGCAGTATTTT. Translated: CASSLTGRGTDTQYF.

This chain uses TRBV11-1 with TRBJ2-5; D is ambiguous. The ends were cut back, 5 bases at V and 5 bases at J, with 9 bases in the middle. CDR1 is SGHAT, CDR2 FQDESV, per germline (reference sequence). This CDR3 has 12 residues. The CDR3 bases are TGTGCCAGCAGCCTCAGTTGGGAGACCCAGTACTTC. It codes for CASSLSWETQYF.

This clone is a singleton in its sample. The J gene is TRBJ2-3, the V gene TRBV24-1; D remains ambiguous. V was cut by 8 bases and J by 0 bases, with 5 bases left in between. Germline V CDR1 and CDR2: KGHDR, SFDVKD. The CDR3 extends over 12 amino acids. DNA for the CDR3: TGTGCCACCAAAGACAGCACAGATACGCAGTATTTT. It specifies CATKDSTDTQYF.

This CDR3 reads CAISESMGKGVLASGANVLTF. The CDR3 bases are TGTGCCATCAGTGAGTCGATGGGTAAGGGGGTCCTCGCCTCTGGGGCCAACGTCCTGACTTTC. V gene TRBV10-3 combines with J gene TRBJ2-6; a possible D gene is TRBD1 (6 bases). The germline gives CDR1 ENHRY, CDR2 SYGVKD. V dropped 0 bases and J dropped 0 bases, with 21 bases sitting between them. The CDR3 length is 21 residues.

The chain recombines TRBV15 with TRBJ2-3; no clear D gene. There are 13 residues in the CDR3. V gave up 0 bases and J gave up 9 bases, with 10 bases separating them. Germline V CDR1 and CDR2: LNHNV, YYDKDF (reference sequence). The CDR3 reads CATSRDFGPTQYF. The DNA for the CDR3 is TGTGCCACCAGCAGAGATTTCGGCCCAACGCAGTATTTT.

The V and J genes are TRBV15 and TRBJ2-2, with D possibly matching TRBD2 (5 bases). V dropped 1 base and J dropped 1 base, with 13 bases sitting between them. The length of the CDR3 is 17 residues. The germline V gene encodes CDR1 LNHNV and CDR2 YYDKDF (reference sequence). Written as DNA, the CDR3 is TGTGCCACCAGCAGAGTAGACGGAGGAGTGAACACCGGGGAGCTGTTTTTT. Translating gives CATSRVDGGVNTGELFF. Combining the CDR3 with reference TRBV15 and TRBJ2-2 gives the whole variable domain DAMVIQNPRYQVTQFGKPVTLSCSQTLNHNVMYWYQQKSSQAPKLLFHYYDKDFNNEADTPDNFQSRRPNTSFCFLDIRSPGLGDTAMYLCATSRVDGGVNTGELFFGEGSRLTVL.

CDR3 DNA: TGTGCCAGCAGCTTTCGGGCATCGCCGGGGGATGAGCAGTTCTTC. Translation gives CASSFRASPGDEQFF. This rearrangement joins TRBV7-3 to TRBJ2-1, with TRBD2 as a possible D gene (6 bases). V shed 3 bases and J shed 8 bases, with 17 bases lying between them. Germline CDR1 SGHTA, CDR2 FQGTGA. The CDR3 totals 15 residues.

The rearrangement links TRBV28 to TRBJ1-6, with D unresolved. V lost 2 bases to trimming and J lost 0 bases, with 5 bases between them. The CDR3 runs 15 residues. Germline V CDR1 and CDR2: MDHEN, SYDVKM. CDR3 bases: TGTGCCAGCAGTTTAGGGAGCTCCTATAATTCACCCCTCCACTTT. This translates into CASSLGSSYNSPLHF.

This clone was detected a few times. The rearrangement links TRBV2 to TRBJ2-7; 11 bases align to TRBD2. Looked up from germline, CDR1 is SNHLY and CDR2 is FYNNEI. Trimming removed 6 bases from V and 4 bases from J; junction bases left unmatched: 11. The CDR3 length is 16 residues. The DNA of the CDR3 is TGTGCCAGCAGGGACTTAGCGGGAGGGCCTTGGTACGAGCAGTACTTC. Protein: CASRDLAGGPWYEQYF.